These T cell receptor beta chains were read from a single sample in a study of cytomegalovirus exposure and HLA in healthy donors. Using immunoSEQ multiplex PCR, the repertoire was profiled, and TCRdb retains in-frame clones only, with some absent. The repertoire holds approximately 170,000 clones, with around 77% as singletons. Sequencing input: PBMCs. The receptors shown here come from a man aged 35-49 years in good health and CMV-seronegative. CDR3s include the opening cysteine and the closing phenylalanine or tryptophan. A D gene is named only where the DNA matches it firmly. Rows give clone size only sometimes, using once, few, many, or a class for an expanded clone.

v_gene	len	j_gene	d_gene	abundance	CDR3nt	CDR3aa
TRBV7-8	15	TRBJ1-5	.	.	TGTGCCAGCAGCTTAGGACATGCAAGCAATCAGCCCCAGCATTTT	CASSLGHASNQPQHF
TRBV18	13	TRBJ2-7	TRBD1	.	TGTGCCAGCTCGGGACAGGTCTCCTACGAGCAGTACTTC	CASSGQVSYEQYF
TRBV5-6	15	TRBJ1-1	.	once	TGTGCCAGCAGCTTGTTGGTACAGGGAGGGGCTGAAGCTTTCTTT	CASSLLVQGGAEAFF
TRBV2	14	TRBJ2-3	TRBD2	.	TGTGCCAGCAGGGGACTAGCGGGCACAGATACGCAGTATTTT	CASRGLAGTDTQYF
TRBV5-4	15	TRBJ1-1	.	.	TGTGCCAGCAGCCCTGACCGCAGGGGCGACACTGAAGCTTTCTTT	CASSPDRRGDTEAFF
TRBV7-9	13	TRBJ2-1	.	.	TGTGCCAGCAGCCCTCCGTCCTACAATGAGCAGTTCTTC	CASSPPSYNEQFF
TRBV6-6	16	TRBJ1-1	.	.	TGTGCCAGCAGGCCGCTGGGGGGGGCATTCAACACTGAAGCTTTCTTT	CASRPLGGAFNTEAFF
TRBV9	15	TRBJ2-1	TRBD2	.	TGTGCCAGCAGCGATCGGGGGGATATCTACAATGAGCAGTTCTTC	CASSDRGDIYNEQFF
TRBV7-2	16	TRBJ2-5	TRBD2	.	TGTGCCAGCAGCTTAGAAGGACTAGCGGGAGTCCTGTCCCAGTACTTC	CASSLEGLAGVLSQYF
TRBV6-1	14	TRBJ2-5	TRBD1	.	TGTGCCAGCAGTGGGACAGGGTGGGTAGAGACCCAGTACTTC	CASSGTGWVETQYF
TRBV5-4	18	TRBJ2-7	.	.	TGTGCCAGCAGCCCCGGTGAGCGCATCACGGCGGGACGGTACGAGCAGTACTTC	CASSPGERITAGRYEQYF
TRBV7-9	18	TRBJ1-2	TRBD1	.	TGTGCCAGCAGCTTAGACCCCGCCCTAGGGGACAGGGTGTATGGCTACACCTTC	CASSLDPALGDRVYGYTF